Following are 11 T cell receptor beta chains from one sample sequenced in a study of shared clonotypes between healthy human individuals. Assay used: immunoSEQ multiplex PCR; TCRdb lists only in-frame clones, some missing. The profile covers a few million clones, with 85% to 95% appearing a single time and more than 0.35% taken by the ten largest. The sequenced sample consisted of naive CD4+ T cells from PBMCs. This sample's subset: CD45RA+ positively selected. The receptors here all came from a man in his late teens or twenties in good health. Some clones in this sample may be carry-over from other donors' samples.

This clone was counted once. V usage is TRBV28 and J usage is TRBJ2-7, with 10 bases that match TRBD1. Germline loops: CDR1 MDHEN, CDR2 SYDVKM. This CDR3 contains 13 residues. V shed 6 bases, J shed 7 bases, and the junction held 6 bases outside the gene matches. Here the CDR3 DNA reads TGTGCCAGCAGGACAGGGGGCGTGGGGGAGCAGTACTTC. Protein: CASRTGGVGEQYF.

This clone was found once. V usage is TRBV25-1 and J usage is TRBJ2-2; D not resolved. The V end lost 8 bases, the J end lost 3 bases, and 16 bases lay between the germline ends. The CDR3 is made up of 15 amino acids. The germline V gene has CDR1 MGHDK and CDR2 SYGVNS. For the CDR3, the DNA is TGTGCCAGCTCTCATTTGAGGCCCGACACCGGGGAGCTGTTTTTT. It is translated as CASSHLRPDTGELFF.

This chain connects TRBV9 to TRBJ2-2; tentatively, D is TRBD2 (5 bases). The germline gives CDR1 SGDLS, CDR2 YYNGEE. Trimming shortened V by 6 bases and J by 0 bases, and 12 bases separated the two germline ends. This CDR3 is 15 amino acids long. CDR3: CASTRLATNTGELFF. The CDR3 coding sequence is TGTGCCAGCACGAGATTAGCGACGAACACCGGGGAGCTGTTTTTT.

The sample holds one count of this clone. Additional DNA sequences in this sample encode the identical CDR3. The V call is TRBV11-3, the J call TRBJ2-5; D is possibly TRBD1 (6 bases). CDR3 length: 13 amino acids. CDR1 and CDR2 (germline): SGHNT, YENEEA. Trimming took 4 bases from V and 3 from J, leaving 9 bases between them. The chain's CDR3 is CASSSGQKETQYF. DNA for the CDR3: TGTGCCAGCAGCTCCGGACAGAAAGAGACCCAGTACTTC.

The chain has TRBV5-1 and TRBJ1-1; the match to TRBD1 covers 8 bases. CDR1 is SGHRS and CDR2 is YFSETQ in the germline V gene. The CDR3 consists of 12 residues. V lost 7 bases to trimming and J lost 2 bases; unmatched junction nucleotides: 1. The chain's CDR3 is CASGQGNTEAFF. The CDR3 DNA sequence: TGCGCCAGCGGACAGGGAAACACTGAAGCTTTCTTT.

About this clone: The same CDR3 can be traced to other DNA sequences in this sample. The chain combines TRBV7-3 with TRBJ2-3; 9 positions agree with TRBD2. The V gene end was trimmed by 5 bases and the J gene end by 2 bases; junction bases not matched to a gene: 2. Germline lookup yields CDR1 SGHTA and CDR2 FQGTGA. The CDR3 has 14 amino acids. DNA for the CDR3: TGTGCCAGCAGCCTGGGACTAGCCACAGATACGCAGTATTTT. It encodes CASSLGLATDTQYF.

This chain links TRBV28 with TRBJ2-1, with 12 bases that match TRBD2. The germline gives CDR1 MDHEN, CDR2 SYDVKM. With 6 bases clipped from V and 5 bases from J, the junction kept 8 bases outside the gene matches. This CDR3 is built from 16 residues. The CDR3 spells CASRSPGTSGHNEQFF. DNA for the CDR3: TGTGCCAGCAGATCACCGGGGACTAGCGGGCACAATGAGCAGTTCTTC.

This clone was seen only a few times. V and J are TRBV28 and TRBJ2-1; D unresolved. Germline-derived CDR1 and CDR2 are MDHEN and SYDVKM. V shed 3 bases and J shed 4 bases, with 7 bases lying between them. There are 13 residues in the CDR3. The CDR3 nucleotides read TGTGCCAGCAGTTTCTGGGGTTACAATGAGCAGTTCTTC. Protein product: CASSFWGYNEQFF.

The chain recombines TRBV28 with TRBJ2-1, with D unclear. CDR1 MDHEN and CDR2 SYDVKM come from the germline V gene. Trimming cost V 4 bases and J 8 bases, with 24 bases left between them. There are 17 residues in the CDR3. Here the CDR3 reads CASSSHRTARAPYEQFF. The CDR3 DNA reads TGTGCCAGCAGTTCCCACCGAACAGCAAGGGCCCCCTATGAGCAGTTCTTC.

The chain has TRBV7-2 and TRBJ2-7, with TRBD2 matching over 13 bases. Germline V CDR1 and CDR2: SGHTA, FQGNSA. The CDR3 has 16 residues. J gave up 3 bases and V 4 bases, and 6 bases lay outside the gene matches. CDR3: CASSSRGLAGSYEQYF. The CDR3 bases are TGTGCCAGCAGCTCAAGGGGACTAGCGGGAAGCTACGAGCAGTACTTC. Filled out from reference TRBV7-2 and TRBJ2-7, the complete variable domain reads GAGVSQSPSNKVTEKGKDVELRCDPISGHTALYWYRQSLGQGLEFLIYFQGNSAPDKSGLPSDRFSAERTGGSVSTLTIQRTQQEDSAVYLCASSSRGLAGSYEQYFGPGTRLTVT.

V usage is TRBV15 and J usage is TRBJ2-7, with 7 bases fitting TRBD1. Germline CDR1 is LNHNV and CDR2 is YYDKDF (reference sequence). The CDR3 is 15 residues long. V lost 1 base and J lost 3; bases outside the gene matches: 6. In DNA, the CDR3 is TGTGCCACCAGCAGAGTAAGGGACAGTGACTACGAGCAGTACTTC. It translates to CATSRVRDSDYEQYF.